The rows below give T cell receptor beta chains drawn from one sample of a study of spatial heterogeneity in lung cancer. From the 5' RACE reads, TCRdb called clonotypes with MiXCR, one entry per CDR3 protein. In the table there are 7,500 to 9,000 distinct CDR3 sequences, approximately 9.9% of which are singletons. The starting material was normal lung tissue next to the tumor, obtained at surgery. Receptors originate from a male donor with early-stage non-small cell lung cancer. The conserved cysteine and the conserved F or W are not part of the CDR3 here.

j_call v_call cdr3_aa
TRBJ2-1 TRBV20-1 SAEAVGRSIYNEQF
TRBJ1-1 TRBV6-6 ASTARYGTEAF
TRBJ1-1 TRBV18 ASSPGQSTEAF
TRBJ1-2 TRBV11-2 ASSWDINGYT
TRBJ2-2 TRBV7-2 ASSRSGAGTGELF
TRBJ2-7 TRBV28 ASRLTGGSYEQY
TRBJ2-3 TRBV9 ASSVEIGGRRADTQY
TRBJ1-4 TRBV20-1 SARGQGWSEKLF
TRBJ1-4 TRBV28 ASSPRTGDEQYFGPVNEKLF
TRBJ2-5 TRBV2 ASSVGYQETQY
TRBJ2-1 TRBV7-8 ASRQIYNEQF
TRBJ1-1 TRBV5-1 ASSSVRHTEAF
TRBJ2-5 TRBV7-2 ASSIDRGETQY
TRBJ1-1 TRBV5-1 ASSLQRQQNTEAF
TRBJ1-6 TRBV7-9 ASRPEGVGNSPLH
TRBJ2-5 TRBV29-1 SASRGKKTQY
TRBJ2-1 TRBV11-2 ASSAGLAGEDEQF
TRBJ2-1 TRBV19 ASPWQGGTHNEQF
TRBJ2-1 TRBV5-4 ASSLWTSGTDEQF
TRBJ1-5 TRBV28 ASSLRGFSNQPQH
TRBJ1-1 TRBV11-2 ASSLGVGGGTEAF
TRBJ2-6 TRBV6-2/TRBV6-3 ASGREKLSGANVLT
TRBJ1-1 TRBV25-1 ASSEYEGRTEAF
TRBJ1-6 TRBV20-1 SVRTGLSSYNSPLH
TRBJ2-3 TRBV7-6 ASNAGGRGTDTQY
TRBJ1-1 TRBV4-2 ASSQDYGGRTEAF
TRBJ2-1 TRBV2 ASSSTTMANEQF
TRBJ2-1 TRBV29-1 SVIPGLAGYNEQF
TRBJ2-3 TRBV7-2 ASSLMKGSDTQY
TRBJ2-1 TRBV20-1 SARDRTGMYNEQF
TRBJ1-1 TRBV12-5 ASGLVGVTEAF
TRBJ1-4 TRBV18 ASSPQAEANEKLF
TRBJ2-2 TRBV27 ASSLSTGELF
TRBJ2-1 TRBV6-5 ASSYKFSGSYNEQF
TRBJ2-4 TRBV5-6 ASSPPGLGVNIQY
TRBJ2-7 TRBV7-8 ASSLESGAGYEQY
TRBJ1-4 TRBV27 ASSRLWGTSEKLF
TRBJ2-4 TRBV29-1 SVLVRDLKKNIQY
TRBJ2-7 TRBV11-2 ASSSFYNSYEQY
TRBJ2-7 TRBV12-3/TRBV12-4 ASSRRDGNLGEQY
TRBJ2-1 TRBV27 ASSLSGRANEQF
TRBJ1-6 TRBV5-6 ASSLRSRNSPLH
TRBJ2-4 TRBV6-1 ASSEGGGVAKNIQY
TRBJ1-1 TRBV7-2 ASSSPSGTLNTEAF
TRBJ1-1 TRBV12-3/TRBV12-4 ASTSLRTRTEAF
TRBJ2-2 TRBV5-5 ASSFPQGVDTGELF